These T cell receptor beta chains were read from a single sample in a study of blood T cell repertoires in COVID-19. Some clones are missing from TCRdb's copy, which holds only in-frame ones; the method was immunoSEQ multiplex PCR. Of 250,000 to 350,000 clones in the sample, around nine tenths were seen once. The sequencing input was peripheral blood. The receptors were gathered from a woman aged 25 to 39 with COVID-19, enrolled during active disease. Both conserved end residues are part of each CDR3. D genes are given only for firm matches. The listing skips clone size in some rows; elsewhere it reads once, few, many or a size class.

clone_size: .; j_call: TRBJ1-5; v_call: TRBV5-1; d_call: .; cdr3_nt: TGCGCCAGCAGCCTCGTAGTAGGGAGGTATCAGCCCCAGCATTTT; cdr3_aa: CASSLVVGRYQPQHF
clone_size: .; j_call: TRBJ2-7; v_call: TRBV11-2; d_call: TRBD1; cdr3_nt: TGTGCCAGCAGCGCCGGGACAGGGAACTACGAGCAGTACTTC; cdr3_aa: CASSAGTGNYEQYF
clone_size: .; j_call: TRBJ2-5; v_call: TRBV30; d_call: TRBD2; cdr3_nt: TGTGCCTGGAGTGTAGGACTAGCGGGAGTGGCGGAGACCCAGTACTTC; cdr3_aa: CAWSVGLAGVAETQYF
clone_size: .; j_call: TRBJ2-1; v_call: TRBV7-2; d_call: .; cdr3_nt: TGTGCCAGCACCAAACGGGACACCCTGTACAATGAGCAGTTCTTC; cdr3_aa: CASTKRDTLYNEQFF
clone_size: .; j_call: TRBJ1-5; v_call: TRBV28; d_call: TRBD1; cdr3_nt: TGTGCCAGCAGTACGCCCCGGACAGGAGGTAGCCAGCCCCAGCATTTT; cdr3_aa: CASSTPRTGGSQPQHF
clone_size: .; j_call: TRBJ2-5; v_call: TRBV30; d_call: .; cdr3_nt: TGTGCCTGGAGCAGAAGGGCCGCGGGGCAAGAGACCCAGTACTTC; cdr3_aa: CAWSRRAAGQETQYF
clone_size: .; j_call: TRBJ2-5; v_call: TRBV15; d_call: TRBD1; cdr3_nt: TGTGCCACCAGCAGATCGGGACAGCTAGGAGAGACCCAGTACTTC; cdr3_aa: CATSRSGQLGETQYF
clone_size: .; j_call: TRBJ2-6; v_call: TRBV28; d_call: .; cdr3_nt: TGTGCCAGCCTAACCCTATCTGGGGCCAACGTCCTGACTTTC; cdr3_aa: CASLTLSGANVLTF
clone_size: few; j_call: TRBJ2-7; v_call: TRBV10-3; d_call: TRBD1; cdr3_nt: TGTGCCATCAGTGTGAGGGGGCAGGACGAGCAGTACTTC; cdr3_aa: CAISVRGQDEQYF
clone_size: once; j_call: TRBJ2-1; v_call: TRBV5-1; d_call: TRBD2; cdr3_nt: TGCGCCAGCAGCTTTCCCGGGACTAGCGGGACCAATGAGCAGTTCTTC; cdr3_aa: CASSFPGTSGTNEQFF
clone_size: .; j_call: TRBJ1-4; v_call: TRBV11-2; d_call: .; cdr3_nt: TGTGCCAGCACCCGGGGAGGTGAAAAACTGTTTTTT; cdr3_aa: CASTRGGEKLFF
clone_size: .; j_call: TRBJ2-2; v_call: TRBV28; d_call: .; cdr3_nt: TGTGCCAGCAGTTTTTTGGGGGCCGGCGGGGAGCTGTTTTTT; cdr3_aa: CASSFLGAGGELFF
clone_size: .; j_call: TRBJ2-1; v_call: TRBV6-5; d_call: .; cdr3_nt: TGTGCCAGCAGGGTTAGCGGAGGGGTCTACAATGAGCAGTTCTTC; cdr3_aa: CASRVSGGVYNEQFF
clone_size: .; j_call: TRBJ2-7; v_call: TRBV23-1; d_call: .; cdr3_nt: TGCGCCAGCAGCCAGAATTCAAGTTCCTACGAGCAGTACTTC; cdr3_aa: CASSQNSSSYEQYF
clone_size: .; j_call: TRBJ1-2; v_call: TRBV14; d_call: TRBD1; cdr3_nt: TGTGCCAGCAGCCACAGACAGGGCCGGGGCTACACCTTC; cdr3_aa: CASSHRQGRGYTF
clone_size: .; j_call: TRBJ1-5; v_call: TRBV7-9; d_call: .; cdr3_nt: TGTGCCAGCAGCCCCCTAGGTGGGTTGGATCAGCCCCAGCATTTT; cdr3_aa: CASSPLGGLDQPQHF
clone_size: .; j_call: TRBJ1-2; v_call: TRBV30; d_call: .; cdr3_nt: TGTGCCTGGAGTAGACCAGGGCAACTGGGCTATGGCTACACCTTC; cdr3_aa: CAWSRPGQLGYGYTF
clone_size: .; j_call: TRBJ2-1; v_call: TRBV5-1; d_call: .; cdr3_nt: TGCGCCAGCAGCTTGGCCGGGGATTCGTCCTACAATGAGCAGTTCTTC; cdr3_aa: CASSLAGDSSYNEQFF
clone_size: .; j_call: TRBJ2-2; v_call: TRBV10-1; d_call: .; cdr3_nt: TGCGCCAGCAGTGATCCTCAGGGTGGACGGGAGCTGTTTTTT; cdr3_aa: CASSDPQGGRELFF
clone_size: .; j_call: TRBJ1-2; v_call: TRBV28; d_call: .; cdr3_nt: TGTGCCAGCAGTGACAGCTATGGCTACACCTTC; cdr3_aa: CASSDSYGYTF
clone_size: .; j_call: TRBJ2-7; v_call: TRBV5-5; d_call: TRBD2; cdr3_nt: TGTGCCAGCAGCCGCGCCCCCGGACTAGCGGGAGATATTTGGGCTAAGTACTTC; cdr3_aa: CASSRAPGLAGDIWAKYF
clone_size: .; j_call: TRBJ1-5; v_call: TRBV6-5; d_call: TRBD1; cdr3_nt: TGTGCCAGCAGGGACGACAGGGGCAATCAGCCCCAGCATTTT; cdr3_aa: CASRDDRGNQPQHF
clone_size: .; j_call: TRBJ2-5; v_call: TRBV6-5; d_call: .; cdr3_nt: TGTGCCAGCAGTTACTCCGGGGGTGAGACCCAGTACTTC; cdr3_aa: CASSYSGGETQYF
clone_size: .; j_call: TRBJ2-3; v_call: TRBV10-1; d_call: TRBD2; cdr3_nt: TGCGCCAGCACTAGCGGGAGACCGGCAGATACGCAGTATTTT; cdr3_aa: CASTSGRPADTQYF
clone_size: once; j_call: TRBJ2-7; v_call: TRBV29-1; d_call: .; cdr3_nt: TGCAGCGTTGGGGCTAGCACCTACGAGCAGTACTTC; cdr3_aa: CSVGASTYEQYF
clone_size: .; j_call: TRBJ2-7; v_call: TRBV2; d_call: TRBD1; cdr3_nt: TGTGCCAGCAGTCCCGGGACAGCTGGCCTGCCACAGTACTTC; cdr3_aa: CASSPGTAGLPQYF
clone_size: many; j_call: TRBJ1-2; v_call: TRBV23-1; d_call: .; cdr3_nt: TGCGCCATCAACCTCTACAGGAATGGCTACACCTTC; cdr3_aa: CAINLYRNGYTF
clone_size: .; j_call: TRBJ1-4; v_call: TRBV6-8; d_call: .; cdr3_nt: TGTGCCAGCGTTTTTTCCCCAGGGGTCCCTAATGAAAAACTGTTTTTT; cdr3_aa: CASVFSPGVPNEKLFF
clone_size: once; j_call: TRBJ1-2; v_call: TRBV12-3/TRBV12-4; d_call: .; cdr3_nt: TGTGCCAGCAGGAGACAGAACTATGGCTACACCTTC; cdr3_aa: CASRRQNYGYTF
clone_size: .; j_call: TRBJ2-1; v_call: TRBV7-8; d_call: TRBD2; cdr3_nt: TGTGCCAGCAGCCCCTCGACTAGCGGGAGAGGGAATGAGCAGTTCTTC; cdr3_aa: CASSPSTSGRGNEQFF
clone_size: .; j_call: TRBJ1-6; v_call: TRBV28; d_call: .; cdr3_nt: TGTGCCAGCAATGTCTTAAATGCACCCCTCCACTTT; cdr3_aa: CASNVLNAPLHF
clone_size: .; j_call: TRBJ2-5; v_call: TRBV5-4; d_call: .; cdr3_nt: TGTGCCAGCAGCTTGGAGAGGGGGCAAGAGACCCAGTACTTC; cdr3_aa: CASSLERGQETQYF
clone_size: few; j_call: TRBJ1-1; v_call: TRBV2; d_call: .; cdr3_nt: TGTGCCAGCAGGCAGGGGCCTATGAACACTGAAGCTTTCTTT; cdr3_aa: CASRQGPMNTEAFF
clone_size: .; j_call: TRBJ1-5; v_call: TRBV5-5; d_call: TRBD1; cdr3_nt: TGTGCCAGCAGCTCTGGACAGGGTGGCGAGCCCCAGCATTTT; cdr3_aa: CASSSGQGGEPQHF
clone_size: .; j_call: TRBJ1-3; v_call: TRBV7-2; d_call: .; cdr3_nt: TGTGCCAGCAGGCAAACAGGGCAGGGAAACACCATATATTTT; cdr3_aa: CASRQTGQGNTIYF
clone_size: .; j_call: TRBJ2-3; v_call: TRBV28; d_call: TRBD2; cdr3_nt: TGTGCCAGCAGTGCCACCGGGACTAGGATCGCAGATACGCAGTATTTT; cdr3_aa: CASSATGTRIADTQYF
clone_size: .; j_call: TRBJ2-7; v_call: TRBV28; d_call: TRBD1; cdr3_nt: TGTGCCAGCAGTTTCTGGACAGGGAACTACGAGCAGTACTTC; cdr3_aa: CASSFWTGNYEQYF
clone_size: once; j_call: TRBJ1-3; v_call: TRBV2; d_call: TRBD1; cdr3_nt: TGTGCCAGCAGTGACAGGGGGCCCTCTGGAAACACCATATATTTT; cdr3_aa: CASSDRGPSGNTIYF
clone_size: .; j_call: TRBJ2-5; v_call: TRBV2; d_call: .; cdr3_nt: TGTGCCAGCAGTCCTAGCTACCAAGAGACCCAGTACTTC; cdr3_aa: CASSPSYQETQYF
clone_size: .; j_call: TRBJ2-2; v_call: TRBV19; d_call: TRBD1; cdr3_nt: TGTGCCAGTAGTGGGGGACAGGGTTGGGGCACCGGGGAGCTGTTTTTT; cdr3_aa: CASSGGQGWGTGELFF
clone_size: .; j_call: TRBJ2-7; v_call: TRBV6-6; d_call: TRBD1; cdr3_nt: TGTGCCAGCAGCCGGGACAGTTCCACAATTTACGAGCAGTACTTC; cdr3_aa: CASSRDSSTIYEQYF
clone_size: .; j_call: TRBJ1-2; v_call: TRBV28; d_call: .; cdr3_nt: TGTGCCAGCAGTTTATGGCAGGGCTATGGCTACACCTTC; cdr3_aa: CASSLWQGYGYTF
clone_size: .; j_call: TRBJ1-1; v_call: TRBV6-2/TRBV6-3; d_call: TRBD1; cdr3_nt: TGTGCCAGCAGTTACAGGACAGGGGTAAGGACTGAAGCTTTCTTT; cdr3_aa: CASSYRTGVRTEAFF
clone_size: .; j_call: TRBJ2-7; v_call: TRBV28; d_call: .; cdr3_nt: TGTGCCAGCAGTTTGAGCCAAAACTCCTACGAGCAGTACTTC; cdr3_aa: CASSLSQNSYEQYF